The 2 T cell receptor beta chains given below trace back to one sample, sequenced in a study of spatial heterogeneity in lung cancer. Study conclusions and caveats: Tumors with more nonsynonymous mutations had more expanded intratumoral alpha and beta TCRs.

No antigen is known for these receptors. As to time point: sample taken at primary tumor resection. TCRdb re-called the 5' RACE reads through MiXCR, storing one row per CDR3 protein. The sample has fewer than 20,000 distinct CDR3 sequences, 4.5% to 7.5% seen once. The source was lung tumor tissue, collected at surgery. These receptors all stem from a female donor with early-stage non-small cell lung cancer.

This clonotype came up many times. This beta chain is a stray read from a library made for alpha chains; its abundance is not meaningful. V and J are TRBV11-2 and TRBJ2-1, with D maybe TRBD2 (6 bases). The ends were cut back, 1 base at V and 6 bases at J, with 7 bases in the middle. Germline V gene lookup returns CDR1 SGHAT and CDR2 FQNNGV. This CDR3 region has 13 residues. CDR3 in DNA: TGTGCCAGCAGCTTAGGACTAGTCAATGAGCAGTTCTTC. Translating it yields CASSLGLVNEQFF.

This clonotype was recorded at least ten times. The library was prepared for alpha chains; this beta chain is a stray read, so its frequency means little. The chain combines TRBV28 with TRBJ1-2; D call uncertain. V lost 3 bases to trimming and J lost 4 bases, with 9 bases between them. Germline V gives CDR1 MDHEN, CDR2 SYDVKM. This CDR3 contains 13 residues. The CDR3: CASSFAVLYGYTF. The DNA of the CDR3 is TGTGCCAGCAGTTTCGCGGTCCTCTATGGCTACACCTTC.